The 17 T cell receptor beta chains in this list originate from one sample, sequenced in a study of shared clonotypes between healthy human individuals. Sequenced by immunoSEQ multiplex PCR; TCRdb stores in-frame clones only, minus some. The data show nearly 1,000,000 clones, over 60% seen once. Sample: memory CD4+ T cells sorted from blood. Sample subset: CD45RA-negative fraction. Receptor source: a man younger than 30 in good health.

This clone was observed a single time. The V and J genes are TRBV11-2 and TRBJ2-7; D is unclear. CDR1 is SGHAT, CDR2 FQNNGV, per germline. Deletions cut 1 base from V and 4 bases from J, with 5 bases between. CDR3 length equals 12 residues. The CDR3 reads CASSLGFYEQYF. In DNA form, the CDR3 reads TGTGCCAGCAGCTTAGGGTTTTACGAGCAGTACTTC.

The CDR3 sequence: CAWSVGNGIRETQYF. DNA for the CDR3: TGTGCCTGGAGTGTAGGGAATGGTATCCGGGAGACCCAGTACTTC. The V and J genes are TRBV30 and TRBJ2-5; no clear D gene. Per the germline V gene, CDR1 is GTSNPN and CDR2 is SVGIG (reference sequence). V lost 0 bases to trimming and J lost 5 bases, with 16 bases between them. CDR3 length: 15 residues.

Concerning this clone: Other DNA sequences in the sample encode the same CDR3. This chain connects TRBV28 to TRBJ1-5; unclear D gene. V lost 5 bases and J lost 4, with 6 bases in between. Germline V CDR1 and CDR2: MDHEN, SYDVKM. This CDR3 is built from 12 residues. CDR3 residues: CASSETNQPQHF. CDR3 DNA: TGTGCCAGCAGTGAAACTAATCAGCCCCAGCATTTT. Full variable domain (remainder filled in from reference TRBV28 and TRBJ1-5): DVKVTQSSRYLVKRTGEKVFLECVQDMDHENMFWYRQDPGLGLRLIYFSYDVKMKEKGDIPEGYSVSREKKERFSLILESASTNQTSMYLCASSETNQPQHFGDGTRLSIL.

The chain combines TRBV5-1 with TRBJ2-7, with 9 positions matching TRBD1. Germline CDR1 SGHRS, CDR2 YFSETQ. This CDR3 contains 15 residues. V lost 3 bases and J lost 5; bases outside the gene matches: 9. This CDR3 reads CASSSSGQGIDEQYF. CDR3 nucleotides: TGCGCCAGCAGCTCCTCGGGACAGGGAATCGACGAGCAGTACTTC.

In this sample, this clone turned up a few times. J is TRBJ2-2 and V is TRBV27; unclear D gene. Germline assignment: CDR1 MNHEY and CDR2 SMNVEV (reference sequence). The CDR3 has 14 residues. Trimming took off 6 bases at V and 6 bases at J, with 14 bases between the two ends. CDR3 sequence reads: CASRGLGMSGELFF. As DNA, the CDR3 is TGTGCCAGCAGAGGGCTGGGGATGTCCGGGGAGCTGTTTTTT.

V usage is TRBV29-1 and J usage is TRBJ2-5, with D possibly being TRBD1 (6 bases). The DNA matches TRBJ2-7 better at its end, which makes the J call doubtful. The germline V gene encodes CDR1 SQVTM and CDR2 ANQGSEA. The CDR3 extends over 13 amino acids. The CDR3 region has the DNA TGCAGCGTTCGGACAGAACTTAGGGGCGAGCAGTACTTC. This codes for CSVRTELRGEQYF.

The CDR3 is CASKEGMGQFVYGYTF. The CDR3 nucleotides are TGCGCCAGCAAGGAGGGGATGGGACAGTTCGTATATGGCTACACCTTC. This chain uses TRBV5-1 with TRBJ1-2; 7 bases are shared with TRBD1. The CDR3 runs 16 residues. V lost 6 bases to trimming and J lost 5 bases; unmatched junction nucleotides: 16. Germline V CDR1 and CDR2: SGHRS, YFSETQ. Full variable domain (rest looked up from reference TRBV5-1 and TRBJ1-2): KAGVTQTPRYLIKTRGQQVTLSCSPISGHRSVSWYQQTPGQGLQFLFEYFSETQRNKGNFPGRFSGRQFSNSRSEMNVSTLELGDSALYLCASKEGMGQFVYGYTFGSGTRLTVV.

The chain combines TRBV7-2 with TRBJ2-1, with a tentative D call TRBD1 (5 bases). Germline-derived CDR1 and CDR2 are SGHTA and FQGNSA. The CDR3 totals 14 residues. Between the trimmed V and J ends, which lost 6 bases and 3 bases, there was a span of 12 bases. CDR3 amino acids: CASRKDRRYNEQFF. The CDR3 coding sequence is TGTGCCAGCAGGAAAGACAGACGCTACAATGAGCAGTTCTTC.

The chain links TRBV30 to TRBJ1-1; D call uncertain. Germline V gene sequence: CDR1 GTSNPN, CDR2 SVGIG (reference sequence). The V and J ends lost 0 bases and 4 bases respectively, with 15 bases between them. This CDR3 spans 15 amino acids. This CDR3 is CAWSVPITGGTEAFF. Written as DNA, the CDR3 is TGTGCCTGGAGTGTACCTATCACTGGTGGCACTGAAGCTTTCTTT.

The V gene is TRBV5-1, the J gene TRBJ2-3; D unclear. Germline V gives CDR1 SGHRS, CDR2 YFSETQ. The V and J ends lost 0 bases and 6 bases respectively, with 8 bases between them. The CDR3 has 13 amino acids. The CDR3 is CASSLALMDTQYF. CDR3 DNA sequence: TGCGCCAGCAGCTTGGCTTTGATGGATACGCAGTATTTT. The full variable domain, completed using reference TRBV5-1 and TRBJ2-3, is KAGVTQTPRYLIKTRGQQVTLSCSPISGHRSVSWYQQTPGQGLQFLFEYFSETQRNKGNFPGRFSGRQFSNSRSEMNVSTLELGDSALYLCASSLALMDTQYFGPGTRLTVL.

This chain joins TRBV28 and TRBJ1-2; 7 nucleotides agree with TRBD1. The CDR3 covers 15 residues. CDR1 and CDR2 (germline): MDHEN, SYDVKM. Trimming took 6 bases from V and 7 from J; bases not matched to a gene: 14. CDR3 sequence reads: CASSLPQGMLGGYTF. Written as DNA, the CDR3 is TGTGCCAGCAGCTTGCCACAGGGGATGCTGGGTGGCTACACCTTC.

V is TRBV5-6 and J is TRBJ1-1; D remains unclear. Germline V gene data show CDR1 as SGHDT and CDR2 as YYEEEE. The CDR3 length is 15 residues. With 5 bases removed from V and 3 bases from J, the gap between germline ends came to 17 bases. In DNA, the CDR3 is TGTGCCAGCAGGTATTGGACCCGCGGGGACACTGAAGCTTTCTTT. This gives the protein CASRYWTRGDTEAFF.

This chain joins TRBV6-1 and TRBJ1-2; the match to TRBD1 covers 12 bases. V gave up 6 bases and J gave up 4 bases; unmatched junction bases: 6. The length of the CDR3 is 15 residues. Germline V lookup: CDR1 MNHNS, CDR2 SASEGT. The CDR3 is CASRGGQGAAYGYTF. The CDR3 nucleotides are TGTGCCAGCAGGGGGGGACAGGGGGCTGCCTATGGCTACACCTTC.

The rearrangement links TRBV12-5 to TRBJ2-6, with TRBD1 as a possible D gene (5 bases). The length of the CDR3 is 16 residues. The V and J ends lost 5 bases and 5 bases respectively, with 16 bases between them. Per the germline V gene, CDR1 is LGHNT and CDR2 is FRNRAP. The CDR3 loop is CASGRAGQSRANVLTF. The CDR3 bases are TGTGCTAGTGGTAGGGCAGGACAAAGTCGGGCCAACGTCCTGACTTTC. The full variable domain, its missing parts supplied by reference TRBV12-5 and TRBJ2-6, is DARVTQTPRHKVTEMGQEVTMRCQPILGHNTVFWYRQTMMQGLELLAYFRNRAPLDDSGMPKDRFSAEMPDATLATLKIQPSEPRDSAVYFCASGRAGQSRANVLTFGAGSRLTVL.

The chain recombines TRBV4-1 with TRBJ2-7; D gene unclear. The CDR3 has 15 amino acids. The V gene's germline CDR1 is MGHRA and CDR2 YSYEKL. V lost 1 base, J lost 0 bases, and 10 bases lay in between. The CDR3 here is CASSQGVGSSYEQYF. CDR3 coding DNA: TGCGCCAGCAGCCAAGGGGTGGGCAGCTCCTACGAGCAGTACTTC.

The rearrangement joins TRBV7-2 to TRBJ2-3; TRBD2 matches 7 bases. The V gene end was trimmed by 5 bases and the J gene end by 4 bases; junction bases not matched to a gene: 0. The CDR3 has 12 residues. CDR1 SGHTA and CDR2 FQGNSA come from the germline V gene. CDR3 DNA: TGTGCCAGCAGCCGGGGGGCAGATACGCAGTATTTT. Amino acids: CASSRGADTQYF.

This clone occurred once. J is TRBJ1-1 and V is TRBV7-2; a weak D match, TRBD1 (5 bases). There are 16 residues in the CDR3. Trimming took off 5 bases at V and 3 bases at J, with 19 bases between the two ends. CDR1 is SGHTA, CDR2 FQGNSA, per germline. This CDR3 reads CASSPQGDRGHTEAFF. Here the CDR3 DNA reads TGTGCCAGCAGCCCCCAGGGTGACAGAGGGCACACTGAAGCTTTCTTT.